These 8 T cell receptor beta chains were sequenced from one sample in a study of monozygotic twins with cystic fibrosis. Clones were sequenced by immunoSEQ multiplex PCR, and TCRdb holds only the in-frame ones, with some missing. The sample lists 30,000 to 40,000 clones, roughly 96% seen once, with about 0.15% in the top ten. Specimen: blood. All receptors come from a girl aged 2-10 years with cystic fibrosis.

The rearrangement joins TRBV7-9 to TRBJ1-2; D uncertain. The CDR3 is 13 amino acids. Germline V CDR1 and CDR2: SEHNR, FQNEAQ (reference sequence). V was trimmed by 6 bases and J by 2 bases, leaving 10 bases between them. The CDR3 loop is CASSNLVNYGYTF. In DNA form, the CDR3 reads TGTGCCAGCAGTAACCTAGTAAACTATGGCTACACCTTC.

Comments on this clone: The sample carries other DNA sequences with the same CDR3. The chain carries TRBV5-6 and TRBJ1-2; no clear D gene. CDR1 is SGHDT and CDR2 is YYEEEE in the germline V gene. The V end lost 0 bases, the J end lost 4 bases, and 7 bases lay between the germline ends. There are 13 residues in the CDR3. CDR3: CASSLGGSYGYTF. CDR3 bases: TGTGCCAGCAGCTTGGGCGGGTCCTATGGCTACACCTTC.

In nucleotides, the CDR3 is TGTGCCTGGAGTGTAGCAGGGCCATATGGCTACACCTTC. The encoded protein is CAWSVAGPYGYTF. The chain links TRBV30 to TRBJ1-2, with a weak D call TRBD1 (5 bases). In germline, CDR1 is GTSNPN, CDR2 SVGIG (reference sequence). Trimming took 0 bases from V and 5 from J, leaving 10 bases between them. CDR3 length: 13 residues.

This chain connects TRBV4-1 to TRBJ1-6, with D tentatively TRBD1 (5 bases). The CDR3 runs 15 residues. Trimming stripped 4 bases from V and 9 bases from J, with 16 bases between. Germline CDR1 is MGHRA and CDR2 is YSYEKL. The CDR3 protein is CASSPGPAVGSPLHF. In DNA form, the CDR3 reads TGCGCCAGCAGCCCGGGACCGGCAGTCGGTTCACCCCTCCACTTT.

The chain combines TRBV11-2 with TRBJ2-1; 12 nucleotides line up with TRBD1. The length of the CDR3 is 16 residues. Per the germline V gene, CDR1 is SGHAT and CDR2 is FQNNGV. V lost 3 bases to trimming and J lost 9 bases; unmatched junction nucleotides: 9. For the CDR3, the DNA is TGTGCCAGCAGCTTGCCCCTGGGACAGGGGGCCGGTGAGCAGTTCTTC. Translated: CASSLPLGQGAGEQFF.

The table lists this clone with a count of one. CDR3 loop: CAWSNQRSEQYF. Here the CDR3 DNA reads TGTGCCTGGAGTAATCAGCGGAGCGAGCAGTACTTC. The rearrangement joins TRBV30 to TRBJ2-7, with D possibly being TRBD2 (5 bases). V gave up 2 bases and J gave up 6 bases, with 11 bases separating them. Germline V gene lookup returns CDR1 GTSNPN and CDR2 SVGIG (reference sequence). CDR3 length: 12 amino acids.

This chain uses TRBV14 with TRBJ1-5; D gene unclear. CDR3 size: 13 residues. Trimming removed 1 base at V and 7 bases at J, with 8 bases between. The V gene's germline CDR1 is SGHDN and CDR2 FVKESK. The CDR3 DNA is TGTGCCAGCAGCCAAGGGCCAAGGCAGCCCCAGCATTTT. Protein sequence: CASSQGPRQPQHF. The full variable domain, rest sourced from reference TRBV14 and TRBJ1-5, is EAGVTQFPSHSVIEKGQTVTLRCDPISGHDNLYWYRRVMGKEIKFLLHFVKESKQDESGMPNNRFLAERTGGTYSTLKVQPAELEDSGVYFCASSQGPRQPQHFGDGTRLSIL.

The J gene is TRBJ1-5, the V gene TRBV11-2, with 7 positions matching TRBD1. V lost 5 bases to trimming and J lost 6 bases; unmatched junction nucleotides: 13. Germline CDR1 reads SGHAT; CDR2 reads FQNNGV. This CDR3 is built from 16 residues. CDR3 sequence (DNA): TGTGCCAGCAGCACCCTTAAGGGGGCGCGAAGTCAGCCCCAGCATTTT. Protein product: CASSTLKGARSQPQHF.